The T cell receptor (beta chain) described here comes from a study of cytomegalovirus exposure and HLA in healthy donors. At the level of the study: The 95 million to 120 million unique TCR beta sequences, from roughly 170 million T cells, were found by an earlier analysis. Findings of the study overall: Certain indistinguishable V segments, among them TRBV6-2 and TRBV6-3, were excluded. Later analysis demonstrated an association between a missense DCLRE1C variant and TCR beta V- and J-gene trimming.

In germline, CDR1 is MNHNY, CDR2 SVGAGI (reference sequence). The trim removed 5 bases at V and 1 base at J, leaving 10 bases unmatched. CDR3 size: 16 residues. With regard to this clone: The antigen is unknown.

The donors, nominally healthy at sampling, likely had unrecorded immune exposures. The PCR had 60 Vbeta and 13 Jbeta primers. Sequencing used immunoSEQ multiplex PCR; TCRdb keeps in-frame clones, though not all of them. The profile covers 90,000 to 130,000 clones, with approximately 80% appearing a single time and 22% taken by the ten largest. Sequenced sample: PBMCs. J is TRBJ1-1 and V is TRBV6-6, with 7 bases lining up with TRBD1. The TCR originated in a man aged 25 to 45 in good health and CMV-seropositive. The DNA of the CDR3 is TGTGCCAGCAGTCCACCGGGACAGCGTTGGAACACTGAAGCTTTCTTT. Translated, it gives CASSPPGQRWNTEAFF.